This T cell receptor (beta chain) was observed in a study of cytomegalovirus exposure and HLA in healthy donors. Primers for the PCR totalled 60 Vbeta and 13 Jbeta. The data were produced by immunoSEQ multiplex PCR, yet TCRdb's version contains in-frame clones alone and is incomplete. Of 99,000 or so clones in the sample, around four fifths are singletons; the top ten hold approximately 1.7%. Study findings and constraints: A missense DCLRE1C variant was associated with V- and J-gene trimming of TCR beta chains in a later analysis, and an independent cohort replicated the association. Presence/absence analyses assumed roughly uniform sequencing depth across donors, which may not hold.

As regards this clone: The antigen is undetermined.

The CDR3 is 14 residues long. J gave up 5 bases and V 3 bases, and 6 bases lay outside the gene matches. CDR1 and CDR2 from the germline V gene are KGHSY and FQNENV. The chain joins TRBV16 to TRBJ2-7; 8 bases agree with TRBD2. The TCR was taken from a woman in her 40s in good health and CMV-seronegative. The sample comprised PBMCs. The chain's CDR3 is CASSHRGGGDEQYF. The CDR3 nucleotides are TGTGCCAGCAGCCATCGGGGGGGCGGCGACGAGCAGTACTTC. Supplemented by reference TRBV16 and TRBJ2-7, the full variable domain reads GEEVAQTPKHLVRGEGQKAKLYCAPIKGHSYVFWYQQVLKNEFKFLISFQNENVFDETGMPKERFSAKCLPNSPCSLEIQATKLEDSAVYFCASSHRGGGDEQYFGPGTRLTVT.